A single sample gave rise to the 28 T cell receptor beta chains below, sequenced in a study of blood T cell repertoires in COVID-19. Method: immunoSEQ multiplex PCR; TCRdb's copy keeps in-frame clones and lacks some. Of about 180,000 clones in the sample, 85% to 90% were seen once. The sample taken for sequencing was peripheral blood. These receptors all stem from an older man with active or convalescent COVID-19.

The V call is TRBV29-1, the J call TRBJ1-1; no clear D. The CDR3 is 13 residues long. Germline lookup yields CDR1 SQVTM and CDR2 ANQGSEA. With 5 bases removed from V and 1 base from J, the gap between germline ends came to 11 bases. CDR3 sequence: CSVSAGTNTEAFF. The DNA for the CDR3 is TGCAGCGTTTCGGCGGGTACGAACACTGAAGCTTTCTTT.

The genes are TRBV18 and TRBJ1-1; 12 bases agree with TRBD1. The CDR3 runs 17 residues. With V trimmed by 3 bases and J by 5 bases, 10 bases remained unmatched. Germline assignment: CDR1 KGHSH and CDR2 LQKENI. CDR3 residues: CASSPAGTGGFGTEAFF. In DNA, the CDR3 is TGTGCCAGCTCACCTGCTGGGACAGGGGGCTTTGGGACTGAAGCTTTCTTT.

The chain is built from TRBV12-3 or TRBV12-4 and TRBJ1-2; TRBD1 matches at 7 bases. V trimming: 3 bases; J trimming: 8 bases; junction bases outside the gene matches: 6. The CDR3 totals 13 residues. In DNA, the CDR3 is TGTGCCAGCAGTTTGGAGGGGACAGTGGGCTACACCTTC. Translating it yields CASSLEGTVGYTF.

The chain combines TRBV9 with TRBJ1-1, with D perhaps TRBD1 (6 bases). The CDR3 spans 15 residues. From germline, CDR1 is SGDLS and CDR2 YYNGEE. V was clipped by 3 bases and J by 6 bases, with 18 bases between them. The CDR3 loop is CASSERWDTRPEAFF. In DNA, the CDR3 is TGTGCCAGCAGCGAGCGATGGGACACCCGACCTGAAGCTTTCTTT.

The CDR3 bases are TGTGCCAGCAGTTACTCGCGGGACTCAAAGGGAGAAAAACTGTTTTTT. Translated, it gives CASSYSRDSKGEKLFF. The chain recombines TRBV6-2 or TRBV6-3 with TRBJ1-4; possibly TRBD1 for D (5 bases). The germline gives CDR1 MNHEY, CDR2 SVGEGT. The CDR3 extends over 16 amino acids. V lost 0 bases and J 8 bases, leaving 16 bases between the germline ends.

The genes are TRBV6-5 and TRBJ1-3, with D uncertain. Germline V gives CDR1 MNHEY, CDR2 SVGAGI. Trimming took off 6 bases at V and 4 bases at J, with 13 bases between the two ends. The CDR3 has 14 amino acids. The chain's CDR3 is CASRSVAGGNTIYF. CDR3 DNA sequence: TGTGCCAGCAGATCAGTGGCGGGAGGAAACACCATATATTTT.

The DNA of the CDR3 is TGTGCCAGCAGCTTAGGCCTTGGGACAGGAGGTAGTAATTCACCCCTCCACTTT. Protein product: CASSLGLGTGGSNSPLHF. The chain carries TRBV13 and TRBJ1-6, with 8 bases fitting TRBD1. Germline V gives CDR1 PRHDT, CDR2 FYEKMQ (reference sequence). V dropped 0 bases and J dropped 6; count of bases not matched to a gene: 10. This CDR3 has 18 residues.

The V and J genes are TRBV7-9 and TRBJ1-4; 8 bases are shared with TRBD1. J lost 5 bases, V lost 1 base, and 3 bases had no gene match. The CDR3 sequence is 15 residues long. Germline V gives CDR1 SEHNR, CDR2 FQNEAQ (reference sequence). The CDR3: CASSLVAGGNEKLFF. CDR3 nucleotides: TGTGCCAGCAGCTTAGTGGCAGGGGGCAATGAAAAACTGTTTTTT.

The rearrangement uses TRBV19 and TRBJ1-4, with 9 bases identical to TRBD1. Germline values: CDR1 LNHDA, CDR2 SQIVND (reference sequence). V shed 3 bases, J shed 5 bases, and the junction held 13 bases outside the gene matches. The CDR3 has 18 residues. The CDR3 is CASSIQLAGTGWNEKLFF. The CDR3 DNA is TGTGCCAGTAGTATTCAACTCGCGGGGACAGGGTGGAATGAAAAACTGTTTTTT.

The chain uses TRBV7-3 and TRBJ1-1; the D is unclear. V was cut by 3 bases and J by 0 bases, with 14 bases left in between. CDR3 length: 16 amino acids. The germline CDR1 and CDR2 sequences are SGHTA and FQGTGA. This chain's CDR3 is CASSFSPTAMNTEAFF. In DNA form, the CDR3 reads TGTGCCAGCAGCTTTTCACCTACAGCAATGAACACTGAAGCTTTCTTT.

This clone appeared a few times. J is TRBJ1-5 and V is TRBV18, with D perhaps matching TRBD1 (6 bases). The CDR3 has 16 amino acids. Looked up from germline, CDR1 is KGHSH and CDR2 is LQKENI. V lost 6 bases and J lost 9, with 24 bases in between. CDR3 amino acids: CASSPSTTGSGGPQHF. The DNA of the CDR3 is TGTGCCAGCTCCCCATCCACGACAGGATCCGGAGGGCCCCAGCATTTT.

The chain uses TRBV14 and TRBJ1-1; TRBD1 is a possible D gene (6 bases). The V gene lost 2 bases and the J gene lost 2 bases, with 12 bases spanning the gap. From germline, CDR1 is SGHDN and CDR2 FVKESK. CDR3 size: 15 residues. In DNA form, the CDR3 reads TGTGCCAGCAGCCAACTAACAGGGAGTAACACTGAAGCTTTCTTT. This translates into CASSQLTGSNTEAFF.

In this sample, this clone turned up once. CDR3 coding DNA: TGTGCCAGCAGCTTAAACGGAGCGGTAGGTGGGGAGCAGTACTTC. This encodes CASSLNGAVGGEQYF. V gene TRBV7-8 combines with J gene TRBJ2-7; D is perhaps TRBD2 (5 bases). CDR3 length: 15 residues. V dropped 2 bases and J dropped 7 bases, with 18 bases sitting between them. The germline gives CDR1 SGHVS, CDR2 FQNEAQ.

The rearrangement joins TRBV30 to TRBJ2-7; possibly TRBD2 for D (6 bases). Germline V gene data show CDR1 as GTSNPN and CDR2 as SVGIG (reference sequence). Trimming took 0 bases from V and 0 from J, leaving 9 bases between them. The CDR3 contains 14 residues. CDR3 residues: CAWSVMGGSYEQYF. The CDR3 bases are TGTGCCTGGAGTGTAATGGGGGGCTCCTACGAGCAGTACTTC.

V and J are TRBV29-1 and TRBJ1-1; maybe TRBD1 (5 bases). The CDR3 is 14 amino acids. Germline V gene lookup returns CDR1 SQVTM and CDR2 ANQGSEA. V was trimmed by 7 bases and J by 8 bases, leaving 23 bases between them. The CDR3 is CSATRRPYGAEAFF. CDR3 bases: TGCAGCGCTACCAGAAGGCCCTATGGGGCCGAAGCTTTCTTT.

The V call is TRBV14, the J call TRBJ1-3; no reliable D call. This CDR3 comprises 14 residues. Deletions cut 7 bases from V and 3 bases from J, with 13 bases between. Germline CDR1 reads SGHDN; CDR2 reads FVKESK. CDR3 nucleotide sequence: TGTGCCAGCATGGGCCTCGGGGTTGGAAACACCATATATTTT. Its translation is CASMGLGVGNTIYF.

This chain uses TRBV6-6 with TRBJ1-1, with 8 bases lining up with TRBD1. CDR3 length: 14 residues. Germline lookup yields CDR1 MNHNY and CDR2 SVGAGI (reference sequence). Trimming cost V 6 bases and J 3 bases; bases outside gene matches: 6. CDR3 bases: TGTGCCAGCAGGAGGACAGGGTCCGACACTGAAGCTTTCTTT. Protein sequence: CASRRTGSDTEAFF.

Here the CDR3 reads CASSPRTRDDEQFF. The CDR3 region has the DNA TGTGCCAGCTCCCCCCGGACTAGGGACGATGAGCAGTTCTTC. The chain employs TRBV18 and TRBJ2-1; 7 positions agree with TRBD2. The V segment lost 6 bases and the J segment 8 bases; nucleotides outside the gene matches: 10. Per the germline V gene, CDR1 is KGHSH and CDR2 is LQKENI. The length of the CDR3 is 14 residues. The complete variable domain, with remaining parts taken from reference TRBV18 and TRBJ2-1, reads NAGVMQNPRHLVRRRGQEARLRCSPMKGHSHVYWYRQLPEEGLKFMVYLQKENIIDESGMPKERFSAEFPKEGPSILRIQQVVRGDSAAYFCASSPRTRDDEQFFGPGTRLTVL.

V is TRBV12-3 or TRBV12-4 and J is TRBJ1-2; the D is unclear. The CDR3 consists of 12 residues. The V and J ends lost 3 bases and 7 bases respectively, with 9 bases between them. CDR3 sequence: CASSFRDPGYTF. In nucleotides, the CDR3 is TGTGCCAGCAGTTTCCGGGATCCTGGCTACACCTTC.

The chain joins TRBV5-1 to TRBJ2-7, with TRBD1 matching over 9 bases. V was clipped by 0 bases and J by 6 bases; unmatched bases: 7. The CDR3 runs to 15 residues. CDR1 and CDR2 from the germline V gene are SGHRS and YFSETQ. The DNA for the CDR3 is TGCGCCAGCAGCTTGGGGGACAGGGCTACGGTCGAGCAGTACTTC. This translates into CASSLGDRATVEQYF.

The chain joins TRBV7-9 to TRBJ2-7, with 7 bases matching TRBD1. V lost 6 bases and J lost 3; bases outside the gene matches: 2. CDR3 length equals 12 residues. CDR1 is SEHNR and CDR2 is FQNEAQ in the germline V gene (reference sequence). The CDR3 DNA reads TGTGCCAGCAGTGGGACAGTCTACGAGCAGTACTTC. This encodes CASSGTVYEQYF. The variable domain in full, completed from reference TRBV7-9 and TRBJ2-7, reads DTGVSQNPRHKITKRGQNVTFRCDPISEHNRLYWYRQTLGQGPEFLTYFQNEAQLEKSRLLSDRFSAERPKGSFSTLEIQRTEQGDSAMYLCASSGTVYEQYFGPGTRLTVT.

This clone occurred once. The genes are TRBV11-2 and TRBJ2-1; D unresolved. Per the germline V gene, CDR1 is SGHAT and CDR2 is FQNNGV. V was cut by 1 base and J by 4 bases, with 8 bases left in between. This CDR3 is built from 14 residues. The CDR3 nucleotides read TGTGCCAGCAGCTTAGCCCGCGCGTACAATGAGCAGTTCTTC. Amino acid sequence: CASSLARAYNEQFF.

This clone was seen a single time. The gene calls are TRBV7-2 and TRBJ1-2, with 9 bases that match TRBD1. The CDR3 consists of 15 residues. Germline V gene lookup returns CDR1 SGHTA and CDR2 FQGNSA. V lost 5 bases to trimming and J lost 7 bases; unmatched junction nucleotides: 11. The CDR3 coding sequence is TGTGCCAGCAGCCTAACCGGGACAGGGACTTTTGGCTACACCTTC. Protein product: CASSLTGTGTFGYTF.

The chain uses TRBV4-3 and TRBJ2-1, with 10 bases matching TRBD2. This CDR3 spans 16 amino acids. Germline trimming cut 0 bases from V and 3 bases from J; bases unmatched to any gene: 2. The germline V gene encodes CDR1 LGHNA and CDR2 YSLEER. CDR3 in amino acids: CASSQEWTSGYNEQFF. The CDR3, as DNA: TGCGCCAGCAGCCAAGAGTGGACTAGCGGCTACAATGAGCAGTTCTTC.

V and J are TRBV6-5 and TRBJ1-2, with D possibly TRBD1 on 6 matching bases. V lost 2 bases, J lost 0 bases, and 10 bases lay in between. This CDR3 has 15 residues. The V gene's germline CDR1 is MNHEY and CDR2 SVGAGI. This CDR3 reads CASSYRGSPNYGYTF. The DNA of the CDR3 is TGTGCCAGCAGTTACAGGGGGTCTCCTAACTATGGCTACACCTTC.

With regard to this clone: The same CDR3 is also encoded by other DNA sequences in this sample. V is TRBV27 and J is TRBJ2-7, with 7 bases aligning to TRBD1. Germline CDR1 is MNHEY and CDR2 is SMNVEV (reference sequence). This CDR3 region has 15 residues. V trimming: 5 bases; J trimming: 0 bases; junction bases outside the gene matches: 7. The CDR3 here is CASSAPGQSSYEQYF. The DNA of the CDR3 is TGTGCCAGCAGTGCACCGGGACAGAGCTCCTACGAGCAGTACTTC.

The chain carries TRBV9 and TRBJ1-5; D is perhaps TRBD1 (6 bases). Germline values: CDR1 SGDLS, CDR2 YYNGEE. CDR3 length: 15 amino acids. The ends were cut back, 4 bases at V and 3 bases at J, with 14 bases in the middle. CDR3 protein: CASSPGGQVNQPQHF. The CDR3 nucleotides read TGTGCCAGCAGCCCGGGGGGACAAGTCAATCAGCCCCAGCATTTT.

V is TRBV5-1 and J is TRBJ1-1; possible D gene TRBD1, 5 bases. The CDR3 totals 15 residues. V lost 1 base, J lost 5 bases, and 15 bases lay in between. Germline CDR1 SGHRS, CDR2 YFSETQ. The CDR3 DNA is TGCGCCAGCAGCTTGCACCAGGGCGCGGAGACTGAAGCTTTCTTT. Translated, it gives CASSLHQGAETEAFF. The entire variable domain, with the rest obtained from reference TRBV5-1 and TRBJ1-1, is as follows: KAGVTQTPRYLIKTRGQQVTLSCSPISGHRSVSWYQQTPGQGLQFLFEYFSETQRNKGNFPGRFSGRQFSNSRSEMNVSTLELGDSALYLCASSLHQGAETEAFFGQGTRLTVV.